Presented here are 5 T cell receptor beta chains from one specimen sequenced in a study of CXCR3-negative and CXCR3-positive naive CD8 T cells. TRB cDNA was prepared as libraries by UMI-labeled 5' RACE. TCRdb reprocessed the 5' RACE reads and stores each CDR3 protein as one record, lacking DNA. The data show about 8,000 distinct CDR3 sequences, and the top ten clones hold 2.4%. The sample comprised naive CXCR3- CD8+ T cells from blood. Subset specified: CD45RO-CCR7+CD27+CD95- naive CD8+ T cells lacking CXCR3 (TNR3-). The receptors originated from a human donor in good health. Some clones in this sample may be carry-over from other donors' samples.

The chain uses TRBV5-1 and TRBJ2-4. The V gene's germline CDR1 is SGHRS and CDR2 YFSETQ. CDR3 length: 13 amino acids. This chain's CDR3 is CASSLLDGDIQYF.

The chain carries TRBV2 and TRBJ2-5; absent DNA, TCRdb's TRBD2 call cannot be checked. The CDR3 runs to 15 residues. Germline V lookup: CDR1 SNHLY, CDR2 FYNNEI. CDR3 sequence: CASSELLAGRETQYF.

The chain carries TRBV12-3 or TRBV12-4 and TRBJ1-5. The CDR3 totals 12 residues. CDR3 sequence reads: CASWNGNQPQHF.

V usage is TRBV5-6 and J usage is TRBJ1-6; TCRdb gives TRBD1 as the D gene, but with no DNA this cannot be confirmed. Per germline, CDR1 SGHDT and CDR2 YYEEEE. CDR3 length: 15 residues. The chain's CDR3 is CASSLRTGIYSPLHF.

The chain is built from TRBV21-1 and TRBJ1-5. TRBV21-1 is a listed pseudogene. The CDR3 loop spans 14 amino acids. Here the CDR3 reads CASHLAASNQPQHF.